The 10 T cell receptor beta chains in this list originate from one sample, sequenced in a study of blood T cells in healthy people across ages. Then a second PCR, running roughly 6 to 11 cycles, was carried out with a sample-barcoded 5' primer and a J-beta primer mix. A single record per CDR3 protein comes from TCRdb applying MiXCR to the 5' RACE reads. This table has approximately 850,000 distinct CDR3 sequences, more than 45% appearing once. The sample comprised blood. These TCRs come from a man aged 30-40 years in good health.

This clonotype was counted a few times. The CDR3 region is CSVGGGRQKQYF. The CDR3 DNA follows: TGCAGCGTGGGGGGGGGACGGCAAAAGCAGTACTTC. The chain joins TRBV29-1 to TRBJ2-7, with 7 bases aligning to TRBD2. Germline trimming cut 6 bases from V and 8 bases from J; bases unmatched to any gene: 10. CDR3 length: 12 amino acids. The germline V gene has CDR1 SQVTM and CDR2 ANQGSEA.

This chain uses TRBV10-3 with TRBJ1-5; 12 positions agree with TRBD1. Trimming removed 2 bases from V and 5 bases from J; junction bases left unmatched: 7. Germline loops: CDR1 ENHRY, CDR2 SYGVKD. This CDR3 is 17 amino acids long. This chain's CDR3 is CAISEIPGQGADQPQHF. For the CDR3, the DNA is TGTGCCATCAGTGAGATACCGGGACAGGGGGCGGATCAGCCCCAGCATTTT.

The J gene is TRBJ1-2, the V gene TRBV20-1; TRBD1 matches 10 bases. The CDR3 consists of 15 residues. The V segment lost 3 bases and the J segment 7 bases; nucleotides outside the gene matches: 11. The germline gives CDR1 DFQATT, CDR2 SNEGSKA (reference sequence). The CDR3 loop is CSARESDRGSFGYTF. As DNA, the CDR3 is TGCAGTGCTAGGGAATCGGACAGGGGGAGTTTTGGCTACACCTTC.

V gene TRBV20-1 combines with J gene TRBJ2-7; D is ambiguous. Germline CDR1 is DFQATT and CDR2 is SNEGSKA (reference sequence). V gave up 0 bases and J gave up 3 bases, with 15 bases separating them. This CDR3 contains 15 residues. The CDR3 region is CSARESPQQGYEQYF. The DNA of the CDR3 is TGCAGTGCTAGAGAAAGTCCCCAACAAGGCTACGAGCAGTACTTC.

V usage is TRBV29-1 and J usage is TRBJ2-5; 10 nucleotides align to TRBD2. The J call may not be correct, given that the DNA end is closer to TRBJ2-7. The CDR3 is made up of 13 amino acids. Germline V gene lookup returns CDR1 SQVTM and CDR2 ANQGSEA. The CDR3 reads CSVVRLAGDEQYF. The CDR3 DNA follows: TGCAGCGTTGTTAGGCTAGCGGGAGACGAGCAGTACTTC.

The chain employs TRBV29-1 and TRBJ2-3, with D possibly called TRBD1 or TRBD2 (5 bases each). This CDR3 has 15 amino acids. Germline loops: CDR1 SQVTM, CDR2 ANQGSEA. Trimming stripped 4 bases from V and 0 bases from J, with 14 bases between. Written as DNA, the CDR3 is TGCAGCGTTGCATTGGGGACGGCAAGCACAGATACGCAGTATTTT. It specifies CSVALGTASTDTQYF.

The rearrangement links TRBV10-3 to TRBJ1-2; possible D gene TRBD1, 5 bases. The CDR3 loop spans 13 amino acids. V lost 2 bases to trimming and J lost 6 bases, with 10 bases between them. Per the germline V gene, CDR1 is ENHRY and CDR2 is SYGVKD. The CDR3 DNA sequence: TGTGCCATCAGTGAGGGGACGGCGAATGGCTACACCTTC. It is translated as CAISEGTANGYTF.

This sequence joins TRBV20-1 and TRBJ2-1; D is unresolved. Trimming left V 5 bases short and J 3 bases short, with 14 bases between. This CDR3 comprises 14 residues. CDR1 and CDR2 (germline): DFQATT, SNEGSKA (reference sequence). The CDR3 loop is CSAASGALYNEQFF. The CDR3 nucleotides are TGCAGTGCTGCCTCAGGTGCCCTCTACAATGAGCAGTTCTTC.

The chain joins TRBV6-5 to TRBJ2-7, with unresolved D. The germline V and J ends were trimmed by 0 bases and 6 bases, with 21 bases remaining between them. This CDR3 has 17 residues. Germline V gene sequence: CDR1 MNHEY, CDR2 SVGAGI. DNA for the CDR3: TGTGCCAGCAGTTACTCACGCTTGAGACCCCCCGATTTCGAGCAGTACTTC. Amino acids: CASSYSRLRPPDFEQYF.

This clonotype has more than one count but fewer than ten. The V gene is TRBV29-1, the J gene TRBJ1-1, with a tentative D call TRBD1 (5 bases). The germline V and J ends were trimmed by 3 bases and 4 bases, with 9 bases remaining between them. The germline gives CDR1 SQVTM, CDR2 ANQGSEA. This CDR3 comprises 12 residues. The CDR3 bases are TGCAGCGTTGACAGGGAGATCACTGAAGCTTTCTTT. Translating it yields CSVDREITEAFF.